This TCR beta chain is drawn from a study of blood T cell repertoires in COVID-19. About this clone: The same CDR3 also results from other DNA sequences found in this sample.

Here immunoSEQ multiplex PCR was the method, and the copy in TCRdb shows in-frame clones only, minus some. The sample yields 25,000 to 30,000 clones, roughly nine tenths seen once. Germline-derived CDR1 and CDR2 are LNHDA and SQIVND (reference sequence). Trimming took off 2 bases at V and 3 bases at J, with 13 bases between the two ends. This CDR3 is built from 15 residues. V is TRBV19 and J is TRBJ1-1; D is unclear. The TCR sequence derives from a man between 65 and 80 years old with active COVID-19. The sample was peripheral blood. CDR3 coding DNA: TGTGCCAGTAGTATAACCCCGGCGGCTGACACTGAAGCTTTCTTT. Residues: CASSITPAADTEAFF.